This T cell receptor (beta chain) appears in the sequencing data of a study of OX40 agonist ivuxolimab in advanced cancers. Some clones are missing from TCRdb's copy, which holds only in-frame ones; the method was immunoSEQ multiplex PCR. The repertoire holds 40,000 to 50,000 clones, with about 90% as singletons. This specimen consisted of CD4+ or CD8+ T cells sorted from blood, obtained in a trial of the OX40 agonist ivuxolimab. The TCR originated in an adult with an advanced solid tumor such as melanoma, head and neck, liver or kidney cancer.

The DNA of the CDR3 is TGCGCCAGCAGCCAAGAGAGGTCAGCTTACAGCATTCAGTACTTC. Protein sequence: CASSQERSAYSIQYF. The chain has TRBV4-1 and TRBJ2-4; D is unresolved. CDR3 length equals 15 residues. Germline-derived CDR1 and CDR2 are MGHRA and YSYEKL. V was trimmed by 0 bases and J by 9 bases, leaving 15 bases between them.